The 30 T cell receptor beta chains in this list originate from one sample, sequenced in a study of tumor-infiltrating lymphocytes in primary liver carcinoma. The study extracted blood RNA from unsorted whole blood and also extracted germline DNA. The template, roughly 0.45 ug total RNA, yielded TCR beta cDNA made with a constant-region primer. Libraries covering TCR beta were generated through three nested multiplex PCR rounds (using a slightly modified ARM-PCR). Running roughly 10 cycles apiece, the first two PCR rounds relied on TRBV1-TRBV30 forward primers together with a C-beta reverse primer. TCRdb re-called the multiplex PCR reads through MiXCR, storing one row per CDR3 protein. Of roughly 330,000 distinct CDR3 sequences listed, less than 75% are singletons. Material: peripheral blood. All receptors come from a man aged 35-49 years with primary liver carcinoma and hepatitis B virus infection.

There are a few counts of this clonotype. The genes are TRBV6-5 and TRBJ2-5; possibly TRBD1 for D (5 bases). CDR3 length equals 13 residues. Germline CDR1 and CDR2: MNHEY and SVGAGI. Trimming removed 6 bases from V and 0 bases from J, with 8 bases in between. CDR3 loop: CASSRQNQETQYF. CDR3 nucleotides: TGTGCCAGCAGCCGACAGAACCAAGAGACCCAGTACTTC.

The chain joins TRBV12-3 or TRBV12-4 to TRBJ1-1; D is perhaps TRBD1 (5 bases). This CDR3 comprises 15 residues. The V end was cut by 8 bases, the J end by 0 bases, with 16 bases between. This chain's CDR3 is CASHQCRALNTEAFF. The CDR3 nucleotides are TGTGCCAGCCATCAGTGCAGGGCGTTGAACACTGAAGCTTTCTTT.

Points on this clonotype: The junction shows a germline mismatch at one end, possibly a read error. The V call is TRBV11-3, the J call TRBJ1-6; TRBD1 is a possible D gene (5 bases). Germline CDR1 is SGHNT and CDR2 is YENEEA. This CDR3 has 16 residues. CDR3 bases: TGTGTCAGCAGCTTAAGTGATTCAGGTTGGGGGTTACCCCTCCACTTT. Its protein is CVSSLSDSGWGLPLHF.

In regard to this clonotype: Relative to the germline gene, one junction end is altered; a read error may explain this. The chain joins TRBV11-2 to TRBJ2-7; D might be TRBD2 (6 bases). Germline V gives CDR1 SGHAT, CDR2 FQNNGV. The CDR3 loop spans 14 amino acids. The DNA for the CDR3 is TGTGCCAGCAACTCTGGGACTGTCCAGGAGGAGCAATACTTC. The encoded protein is CASNSGTVQEEQYF.

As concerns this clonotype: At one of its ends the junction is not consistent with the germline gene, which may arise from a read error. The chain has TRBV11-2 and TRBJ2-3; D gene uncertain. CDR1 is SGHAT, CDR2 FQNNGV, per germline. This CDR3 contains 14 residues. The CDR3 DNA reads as TGTGCCAGCAGCCTTCGTATCAACACAGATATGCAGTATTTT. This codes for CASSLRINTDMQYF. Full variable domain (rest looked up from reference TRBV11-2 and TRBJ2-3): EAGVAQSPRYKIIEKRQSVAFWCNPISGHATLYWYQQILGQGPKLLIQFQNNGVVDDSQLPKDRFSAERLKGVDSTLKIQPAKLEDSAVYLCASSLRINTDMQYFGPGTRLTVL.

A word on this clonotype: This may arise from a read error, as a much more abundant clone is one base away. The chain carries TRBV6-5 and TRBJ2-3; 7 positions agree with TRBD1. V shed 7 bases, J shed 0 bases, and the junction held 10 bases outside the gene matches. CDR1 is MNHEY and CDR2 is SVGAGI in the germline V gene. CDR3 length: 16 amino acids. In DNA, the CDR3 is TGTGCCAGCAAGGGGGCGCTCACCGCTAGCACAGATACGCAGTATTTT. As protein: CASKGALTASTDTQYF.

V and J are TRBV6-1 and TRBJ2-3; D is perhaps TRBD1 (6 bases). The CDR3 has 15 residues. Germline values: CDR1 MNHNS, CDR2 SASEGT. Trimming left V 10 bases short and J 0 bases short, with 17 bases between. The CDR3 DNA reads TGTGCCATCGAATATACGGGACACAGCACAGATACGCAGTATTTT. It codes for CAIEYTGHSTDTQYF.

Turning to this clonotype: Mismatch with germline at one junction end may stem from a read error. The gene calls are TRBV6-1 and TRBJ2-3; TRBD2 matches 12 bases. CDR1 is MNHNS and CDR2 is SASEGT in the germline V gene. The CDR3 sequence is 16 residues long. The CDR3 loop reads CVSSALAGGGTDTQYF. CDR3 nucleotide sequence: TGTGTCAGCAGTGCACTAGCGGGAGGTGGGACAGATACGCAGTATTTT.

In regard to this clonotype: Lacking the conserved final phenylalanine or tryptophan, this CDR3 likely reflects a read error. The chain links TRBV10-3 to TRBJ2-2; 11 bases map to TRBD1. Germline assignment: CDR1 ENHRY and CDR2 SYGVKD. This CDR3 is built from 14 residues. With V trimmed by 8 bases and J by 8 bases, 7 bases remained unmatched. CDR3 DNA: TGTGCCATCGGACAGGGGGCTTGGACTGGGGAGCTGTTTCTT. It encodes CAIGQGAWTGELFL.

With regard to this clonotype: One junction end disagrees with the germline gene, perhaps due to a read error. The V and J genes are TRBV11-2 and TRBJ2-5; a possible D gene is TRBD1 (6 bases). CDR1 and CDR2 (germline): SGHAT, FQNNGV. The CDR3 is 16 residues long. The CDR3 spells CASNSTVGNQGKTQYF. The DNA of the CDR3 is TGTGCTAGCAACTCCACAGTTGGAAACCAGGGGAAGACCCAGTACTTC.

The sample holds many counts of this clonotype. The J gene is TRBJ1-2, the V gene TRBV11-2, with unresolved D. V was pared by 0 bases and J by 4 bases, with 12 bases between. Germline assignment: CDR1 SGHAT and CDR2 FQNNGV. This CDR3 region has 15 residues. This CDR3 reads CASSLDQGLGYGYTF. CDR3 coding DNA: TGTGCCAGCAGCTTAGATCAAGGCCTCGGCTATGGCTACACCTTC.

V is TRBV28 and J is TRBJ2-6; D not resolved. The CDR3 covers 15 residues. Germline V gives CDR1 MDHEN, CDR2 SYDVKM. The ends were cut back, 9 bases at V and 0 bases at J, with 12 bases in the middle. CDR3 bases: TGTGCCAGTAGGTTCGGGCGCTCTGGGGCCAACGTCCTGACTTTC. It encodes CASRFGRSGANVLTF.

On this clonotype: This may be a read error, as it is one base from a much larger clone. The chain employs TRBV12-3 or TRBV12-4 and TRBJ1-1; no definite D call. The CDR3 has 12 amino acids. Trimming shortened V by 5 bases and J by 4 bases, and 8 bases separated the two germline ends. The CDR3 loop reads CASSPLSTEAFF. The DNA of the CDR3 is TGTGCCAGCAGTCCACTAAGCACTGAAGCTTTCTTT.

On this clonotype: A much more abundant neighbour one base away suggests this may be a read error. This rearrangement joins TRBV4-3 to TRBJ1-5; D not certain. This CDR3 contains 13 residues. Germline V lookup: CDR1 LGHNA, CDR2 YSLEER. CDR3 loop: CASSQGKHQPQHF. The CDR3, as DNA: TGCGCCAGCAGTCAAGGAAAGCATCAGCCCCAGCATTTT.

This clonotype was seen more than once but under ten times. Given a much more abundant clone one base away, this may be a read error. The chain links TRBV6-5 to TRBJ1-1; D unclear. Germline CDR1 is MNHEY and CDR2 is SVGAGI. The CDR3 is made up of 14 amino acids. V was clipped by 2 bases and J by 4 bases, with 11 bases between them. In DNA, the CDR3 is TGTGCCAGCAGTTACCGAGGGAATACCACTGAAGCTTTCTTT. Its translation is CASSYRGNTTEAFF.

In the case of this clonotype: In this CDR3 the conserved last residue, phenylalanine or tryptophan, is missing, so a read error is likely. As DNA, the CDR3 is TGCGCCAGCAGCGCGAAGGCGGCTACAGATACGCAGTATCTT. This sequence encodes CASSAKAATDTQYL. The chain employs TRBV5-1 and TRBJ2-3; D not resolved. The CDR3 extends over 14 amino acids. CDR1 is SGHRS, CDR2 YFSETQ, per germline. Trimming cost V 4 bases and J 3 bases, with 12 bases left between them.

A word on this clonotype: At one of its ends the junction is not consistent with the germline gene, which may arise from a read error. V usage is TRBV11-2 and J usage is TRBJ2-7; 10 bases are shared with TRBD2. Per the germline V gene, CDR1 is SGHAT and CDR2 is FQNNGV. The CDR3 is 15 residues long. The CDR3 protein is CASSSQIAGGSERYF. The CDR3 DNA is TGTGCCAGCAGCTCTCAGATAGCGGGAGGTTCCGAGCGGTACTTC.

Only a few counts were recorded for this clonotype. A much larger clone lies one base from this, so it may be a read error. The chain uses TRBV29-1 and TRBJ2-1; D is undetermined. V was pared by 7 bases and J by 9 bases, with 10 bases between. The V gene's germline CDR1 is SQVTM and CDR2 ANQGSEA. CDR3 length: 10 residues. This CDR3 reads CSAATPEQFF. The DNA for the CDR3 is TGCAGCGCTGCCACTCCTGAGCAGTTCTTC.

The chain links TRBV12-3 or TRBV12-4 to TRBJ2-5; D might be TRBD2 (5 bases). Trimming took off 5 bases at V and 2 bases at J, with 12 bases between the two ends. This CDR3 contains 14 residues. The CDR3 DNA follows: TGTGCCAGCAGTCCCTGGAGCGGACAAGAGACCCAGTACTTC. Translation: CASSPWSGQETQYF.

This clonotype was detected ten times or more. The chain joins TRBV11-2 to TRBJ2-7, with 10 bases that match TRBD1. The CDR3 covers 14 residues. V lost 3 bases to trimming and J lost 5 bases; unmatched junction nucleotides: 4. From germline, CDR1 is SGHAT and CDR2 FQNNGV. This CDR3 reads CASSFWTGGDEQYF. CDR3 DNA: TGTGCCAGCAGCTTCTGGACAGGGGGGGACGAGCAGTACTTC.

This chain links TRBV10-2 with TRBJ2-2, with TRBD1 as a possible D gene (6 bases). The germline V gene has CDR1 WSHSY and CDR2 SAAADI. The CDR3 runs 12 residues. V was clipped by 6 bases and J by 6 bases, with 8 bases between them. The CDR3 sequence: CASRQGSGELFF. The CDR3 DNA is TGCGCCAGCAGGCAGGGGTCCGGGGAGCTGTTTTTT.

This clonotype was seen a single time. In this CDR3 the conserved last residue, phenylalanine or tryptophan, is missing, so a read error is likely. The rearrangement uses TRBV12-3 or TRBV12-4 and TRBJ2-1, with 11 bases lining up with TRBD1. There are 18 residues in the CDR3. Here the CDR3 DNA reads TGTGCCAGCAGTTTCTTGGGGGACAGGGGGTTATCCTACGATGAGCAGTTCTTA. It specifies CASSFLGDRGLSYDEQFL.

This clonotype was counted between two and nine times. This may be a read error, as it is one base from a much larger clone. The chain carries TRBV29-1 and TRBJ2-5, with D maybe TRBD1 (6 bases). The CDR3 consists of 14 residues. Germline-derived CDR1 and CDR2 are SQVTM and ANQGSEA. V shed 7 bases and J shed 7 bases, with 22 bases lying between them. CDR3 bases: TGCAGCGCCGGCCTGGGGACAATAGAAAGGACCCAGTACTTC. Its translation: CSAGLGTIERTQYF.

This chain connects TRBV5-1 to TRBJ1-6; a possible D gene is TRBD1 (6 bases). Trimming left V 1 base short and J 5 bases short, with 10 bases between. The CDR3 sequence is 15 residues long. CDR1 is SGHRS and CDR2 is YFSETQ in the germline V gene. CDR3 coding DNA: TGCGCCAGCAGCTTGACTACAGGGAATAATTCACCCCTCCACTTT. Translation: CASSLTTGNNSPLHF.

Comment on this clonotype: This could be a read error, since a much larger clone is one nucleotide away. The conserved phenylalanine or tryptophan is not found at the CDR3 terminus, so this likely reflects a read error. The CDR3 DNA reads as TGTGCCAGCAGTTACTTGGTAACCGGGGAGCTGTTTTTG. It specifies CASSYLVTGELFL. The rearrangement links TRBV6-6 to TRBJ2-2; the D is unclear. Germline V gene lookup returns CDR1 MNHNY and CDR2 SVGAGI (reference sequence). The V end was cut by 1 base, the J end by 5 bases, with 5 bases between. This CDR3 has 13 residues.

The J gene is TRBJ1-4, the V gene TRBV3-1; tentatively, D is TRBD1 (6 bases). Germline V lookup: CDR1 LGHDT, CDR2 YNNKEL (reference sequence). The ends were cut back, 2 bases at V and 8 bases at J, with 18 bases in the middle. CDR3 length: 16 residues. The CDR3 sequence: CASSQSPGGGTEKLFF. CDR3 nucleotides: TGTGCCAGCAGCCAATCTCCGGGGGGCGGAACGGAAAAACTGTTTTTT. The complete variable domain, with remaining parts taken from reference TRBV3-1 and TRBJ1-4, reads DTAVSQTPKYLVTQMGNDKSIKCEQNLGHDTMYWYKQDSKKFLKIMFSYNNKELIINETVPNRFSPKSPDKAHLNLHINSLELGDSAVYFCASSQSPGGGTEKLFFGSGTQLSVL.

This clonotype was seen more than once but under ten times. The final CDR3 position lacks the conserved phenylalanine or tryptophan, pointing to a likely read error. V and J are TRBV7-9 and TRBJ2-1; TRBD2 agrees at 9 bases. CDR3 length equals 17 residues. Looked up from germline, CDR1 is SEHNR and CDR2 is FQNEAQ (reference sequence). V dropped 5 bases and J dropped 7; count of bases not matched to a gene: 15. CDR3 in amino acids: CASSLRRTAGGANEQFI. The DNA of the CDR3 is TGTGCCAGCAGCCTCCGACGGACCGCGGGAGGGGCGAATGAGCAGTTCATC.

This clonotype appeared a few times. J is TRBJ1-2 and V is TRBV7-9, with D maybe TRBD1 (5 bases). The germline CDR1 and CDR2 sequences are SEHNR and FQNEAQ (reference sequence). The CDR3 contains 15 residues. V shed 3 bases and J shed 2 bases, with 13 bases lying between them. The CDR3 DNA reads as TGTGCCAGCAGCTTGCTGGTGAGGGGCAACTATGGCTACACCTTC. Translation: CASSLLVRGNYGYTF.

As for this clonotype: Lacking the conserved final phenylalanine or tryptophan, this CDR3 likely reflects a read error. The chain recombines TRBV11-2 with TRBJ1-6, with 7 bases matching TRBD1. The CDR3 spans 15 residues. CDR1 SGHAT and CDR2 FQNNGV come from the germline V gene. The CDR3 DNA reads TGTGCGAGCAGCTTAGTGGGACAGCTGAATTCACCCCTCCACATT. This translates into CASSLVGQLNSPLHI.

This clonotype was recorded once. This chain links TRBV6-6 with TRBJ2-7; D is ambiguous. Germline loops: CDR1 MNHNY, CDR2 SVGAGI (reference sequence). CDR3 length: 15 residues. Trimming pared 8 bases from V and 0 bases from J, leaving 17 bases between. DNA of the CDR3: TGTGCCAGCCATGCCCAATTCCTTAGCTCCTACGAGCAGTACTTC. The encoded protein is CASHAQFLSSYEQYF.